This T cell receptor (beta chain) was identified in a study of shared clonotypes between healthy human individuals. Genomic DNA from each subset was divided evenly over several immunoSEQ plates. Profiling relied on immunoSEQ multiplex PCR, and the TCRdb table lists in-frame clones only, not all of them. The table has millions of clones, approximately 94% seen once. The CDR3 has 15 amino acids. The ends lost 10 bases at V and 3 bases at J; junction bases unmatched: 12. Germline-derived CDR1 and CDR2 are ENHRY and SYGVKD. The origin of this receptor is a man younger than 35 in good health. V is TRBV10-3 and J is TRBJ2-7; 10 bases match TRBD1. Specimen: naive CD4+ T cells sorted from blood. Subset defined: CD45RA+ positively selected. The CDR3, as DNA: TGTGCCAGCCCGGGGACAGGGGCCCCCGGCTACGAGCAGTACTTC. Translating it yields CASPGTGAPGYEQYF.